Following are 20 T cell receptor beta chains from one sample sequenced in a study of glioma-infiltrating T cells after dendritic cell vaccination. Assay used: immunoSEQ multiplex PCR; TCRdb lists only in-frame clones, some missing. The sample records roughly 68,000 clones, approximately 78% being singletons. Material: blood, obtained before dendritic cell vaccination. The receptors originated from a human donor with glioblastoma.

The chain recombines TRBV19 with TRBJ1-4, with D perhaps matching TRBD1 (5 bases). The CDR3 sequence is 15 residues long. CDR1 LNHDA and CDR2 SQIVND come from the germline V gene (reference sequence). V was clipped by 11 bases and J by 8 bases, with 24 bases between them. Written as DNA, the CDR3 is TGTGCCTCCCGGGCAGGCAGGGCCCTTAAGGAAAAACTGTTTTTT. It yields the protein CASRAGRALKEKLFF. Complete variable domain (other parts from reference TRBV19 and TRBJ1-4): DGGITQSPKYLFRKEGQNVTLSCEQNLNHDAMYWYRQDPGQGLRLIYYSQIVNDFQKGDIAEGYSVSREKKESFPLTVTSAQKNPTAFYLCASRAGRALKEKLFFGSGTQLSVL.

The chain is built from TRBV27 and TRBJ2-3; possibly TRBD2 for D (6 bases). Trimming stripped 2 bases from V and 5 bases from J, with 11 bases between. The CDR3 covers 14 residues. From germline, CDR1 is MNHEY and CDR2 SMNVEV (reference sequence). This CDR3 reads CASSLSLAIDTQYF. Written as DNA, the CDR3 is TGTGCCAGCAGTTTAAGTCTAGCGATAGATACGCAGTATTTT.

This clone came up a few times. The chain is built from TRBV11-2 and TRBJ2-2; 7 bases agree with TRBD1. CDR1 is SGHAT, CDR2 FQNNGV, per germline. Trimming took 5 bases from V and 4 from J; bases not matched to a gene: 10. This CDR3 has 16 residues. CDR3 amino acids: CASSRTQGRGTGELFF. The CDR3 nucleotides read TGTGCCAGCAGCCGTACACAGGGGAGAGGCACCGGGGAGCTGTTTTTT.

The chain couples TRBV4-2 to TRBJ1-4; 7 bases agree with TRBD1. Germline V gives CDR1 LGHNA, CDR2 YNFKEQ. V trimming: 4 bases; J trimming: 4 bases; junction bases outside the gene matches: 6. This CDR3 is 15 amino acids long. CDR3 nucleotides: TGTGCCAGCAGCCGGTACCGGGACAGTAATGAAAAACTGTTTTTT. Translating it yields CASSRYRDSNEKLFF.

The J gene is TRBJ2-2, the V gene TRBV5-1, with 10 bases that match TRBD2. Per germline, CDR1 SGHRS and CDR2 YFSETQ. Trimming at V came to 2 bases and at J to 2 bases, leaving 3 bases not matched to a gene. The CDR3 is 16 residues long. The CDR3: CASSFLAGANTGELFF. CDR3 DNA sequence: TGCGCCAGCAGCTTTCTAGCGGGGGCTAACACCGGGGAGCTGTTTTTT.

CDR3 coding DNA: TGTGCCAGCAGCGGGGGGGGCCTAGGATATGGCTACACCTTC. This translates into CASSGGGLGYGYTF. The chain recombines TRBV2 with TRBJ1-2; possible D gene TRBD1, 6 bases. V lost 6 bases, J lost 5 bases, and 16 bases lay in between. The CDR3 contains 14 residues. Germline values: CDR1 SNHLY, CDR2 FYNNEI. Filled out from reference TRBV2 and TRBJ1-2, the complete variable domain reads EPEVTQTPSHQVTQMGQEVILRCVPISNHLYFYWYRQILGQKVEFLVSFYNNEISEKSEIFDDQFSVERPDGSNFTLKIRSTKLEDSAMYFCASSGGGLGYGYTFGSGTRLTVV.

There are a few counts of this clone. This sequence joins TRBV6-5 and TRBJ1-6; TRBD1 is a possible D gene (5 bases). CDR1 MNHEY and CDR2 SVGAGI come from the germline V gene. The CDR3 runs 12 residues. V lost 6 bases and J 7 bases, leaving 7 bases between the germline ends. This CDR3 is CASRAGNSPLHF. The DNA of the CDR3 is TGTGCCAGCAGAGCAGGGAATTCACCCCTCCACTTT.

This clone was counted a single time. The chain is built from TRBV11-3 and TRBJ1-4, with 7 bases that match TRBD1. V lost 4 bases, J lost 7 bases, and 9 bases stayed unmatched. Germline CDR1 reads SGHNT; CDR2 reads YENEEA. This CDR3 region has 15 residues. CDR3 nucleotides: TGTGCCAGCAGCTCAAAGACAGGGAGAACTGAAAAACTGTTTTTT. Its protein product is CASSSKTGRTEKLFF.

This clone was counted once. This chain joins TRBV11-2 and TRBJ1-3, with a tentative D call TRBD1 (6 bases). The V end lost 1 base, the J end lost 8 bases, and 15 bases lay between the germline ends. This CDR3 is built from 15 residues. Germline-derived CDR1 and CDR2 are SGHAT and FQNNGV. CDR3 region: CASSLATGPGDTIYF. The CDR3 coding sequence is TGTGCCAGCAGCTTAGCCACAGGGCCCGGGGACACCATATATTTT. Together with reference TRBV11-2 and TRBJ1-3, the CDR3 gives the full variable domain: EAGVAQSPRYKIIEKRQSVAFWCNPISGHATLYWYQQILGQGPKLLIQFQNNGVVDDSQLPKDRFSAERLKGVDSTLKIQPAKLEDSAVYLCASSLATGPGDTIYFGEGSWLTVV.

This chain joins TRBV6-1 and TRBJ2-7; D may be TRBD1 (5 bases). CDR1 and CDR2 from the germline V gene are MNHNS and SASEGT. This CDR3 region has 15 residues. V lost 10 bases, J lost 2 bases, and 21 bases lay in between. Here the CDR3 DNA reads TGTGCCACCAACTATGGACAAGGGTTGACCTACGAGCAGTACTTC. This gives the protein CATNYGQGLTYEQYF.

The V call is TRBV4-2, the J call TRBJ1-2; the D gene is possibly TRBD1 (6 bases). The CDR3 consists of 15 residues. Germline V gene sequence: CDR1 LGHNA, CDR2 YNFKEQ. V was cut by 0 bases and J by 8 bases, with 16 bases left in between. CDR3 nucleotides: TGTGCCAGCAGCCAAGATCCTCGAGGCGGGGGCGGCTACACCTTC. Translated, it gives CASSQDPRGGGGYTF.

This clone turned up a few times. This chain links TRBV4-1 with TRBJ1-4; D may be TRBD1 (6 bases). Trimming pared 1 base from V and 7 bases from J, leaving 13 bases between. Germline V CDR1 and CDR2: MGHRA, YSYEKL. The CDR3 has 15 amino acids. The CDR3 loop reads CASSQGGWGREKLFF. CDR3 DNA: TGCGCCAGCAGCCAAGGGGGCTGGGGGCGTGAAAAACTGTTTTTT.

In its sample, this clone was seen once. V is TRBV11-3 and J is TRBJ2-7, with D perhaps TRBD1 (6 bases). CDR1 and CDR2 (germline): SGHNT, YENEEA. This CDR3 is built from 15 residues. V was clipped by 4 bases and J by 2 bases, with 15 bases between them. As DNA, the CDR3 is TGTGCCAGCAGCTCTGACAGGCTCTCGCCCTACGAGCAGTACTTC. Its protein product is CASSSDRLSPYEQYF.

The chain has TRBV6-1 and TRBJ1-2; D perhaps matches TRBD1 (6 bases). Between the trimmed V and J ends, which lost 1 base and 5 bases, there was a span of 11 bases. This CDR3 has 14 residues. Germline CDR1 MNHNS, CDR2 SASEGT. CDR3 nucleotide sequence: TGTGCCAGCAGTGAAGGGGGGCAAGCATATGGCTACACCTTC. It translates to CASSEGGQAYGYTF.

V gene TRBV23-1 combines with J gene TRBJ2-3, with a tentative D call TRBD1 (6 bases). TRBV23-1 is treated as an ORF (open reading frame) with a function not yet certain. The CDR3 consists of 16 residues. V dropped 4 bases and J dropped 0 bases, with 14 bases sitting between them. Here the CDR3 reads CASSLTTGQSTDTQYF. The DNA of the CDR3 is TGCGCCAGCAGTCTGACGACAGGCCAAAGCACAGATACGCAGTATTTT.

The CDR3 nucleotides are TGTGCCAGCAGCCCGCGCACTGAAGCTTTCTTT. Residues: CASSPRTEAFF. This chain uses TRBV7-2 with TRBJ1-1; D unresolved. Germline V lookup: CDR1 SGHTA, CDR2 FQGNSA. Trimming pared 5 bases from V and 4 bases from J, leaving 5 bases between. The CDR3 has 11 residues.

The chain is built from TRBV6-4 and TRBJ1-1; D remains unclear. The germline CDR1 and CDR2 sequences are MRHNA and SNTAGT. There are 11 residues in the CDR3. The V end lost 2 bases, the J end lost 11 bases, and 9 bases lay between the germline ends. The CDR3, as DNA: TGTGCCAGCAGTGACGGGAGGTCCGCTTTCTTT. Translated: CASSDGRSAFF.

The chain uses TRBV13 and TRBJ2-7; no clear D. CDR1 and CDR2 (germline): PRHDT, FYEKMQ (reference sequence). The CDR3 contains 13 residues. V shed 5 bases and J shed 4 bases, with 12 bases lying between them. The DNA of the CDR3 is TGTGCCAGCAGCGATACCTCCGGGTACGAGCAGTACTTC. Its translation: CASSDTSGYEQYF.

DNA for the CDR3: TGTGCCAGTAGTAGACAGGGGGTCTACGAGCAGTTCTTC. It specifies CASSRQGVYEQFF. This chain links TRBV19 with TRBJ2-1; the match to TRBD1 covers 9 bases. The CDR3 loop spans 13 amino acids. The V and J ends lost 4 bases and 10 bases, in that order; junction bases with no gene match: 5. Germline V CDR1 and CDR2: LNHDA, SQIVND (reference sequence).

This rearrangement joins TRBV30 to TRBJ2-2, with a tentative D call TRBD2 (7 bases). This CDR3 contains 14 residues. The V gene's germline CDR1 is GTSNPN and CDR2 SVGIG (reference sequence). With 7 bases removed from V and 1 base from J, the gap between germline ends came to 13 bases. The CDR3 region is CAFRGGQNTGELFF. The CDR3 DNA follows: TGTGCCTTTAGGGGGGGGCAGAACACCGGGGAGCTGTTTTTT. The complete variable domain, with remaining parts taken from reference TRBV30 and TRBJ2-2, reads SQTIHQWPATLVQPVGSPLSLECTVEGTSNPNLYWYRQAAGRGLQLLFYSVGIGQISSEVPQNLSASRPQDRQFILSSKKLLLSDSGFYLCAFRGGQNTGELFFGEGSRLTVL.